This T cell receptor beta chain was sequenced during a study of T cells in Graves' hyperthyroidism and ophthalmopathy. Points from the study as a whole: Blood samples included most of the expanded thyroid clonotypes exceeding 0.001.

Authors of the study amplified TCR beta CDR3 regions from RNA transcripts. An initial round of RT-PCR targeting the TCR CDR3 relied on the HTBI primer set. MiXCR, run by TCRdb on the multiplex PCR reads, gives a single entry per CDR3 protein. Among roughly 420,000 distinct CDR3 sequences listed, 15% to 18% were seen once. This clonotype was counted many times. Its antigen is undetermined. The diagnostic basis comprised clinical symptoms, serum thyroxine and TRAb, thyroid ultrasound and orbital computed tomography. This receptor was obtained from a woman aged 18-30 years with Graves' hyperthyroidism. Material for sequencing was blood.

The DNA of the CDR3 is TGCAGTGCCAGCCCACCACGGTATGAAGCTTTCTTT. Translating gives CSASPPRYEAFF. The chain is built from TRBV20-1 and TRBJ1-1; D remains ambiguous. CDR3 length: 12 amino acids. Germline V gene data show CDR1 as DFQATT and CDR2 as SNEGSKA (reference sequence). Trimming stripped 6 bases from V and 7 bases from J, with 15 bases between.